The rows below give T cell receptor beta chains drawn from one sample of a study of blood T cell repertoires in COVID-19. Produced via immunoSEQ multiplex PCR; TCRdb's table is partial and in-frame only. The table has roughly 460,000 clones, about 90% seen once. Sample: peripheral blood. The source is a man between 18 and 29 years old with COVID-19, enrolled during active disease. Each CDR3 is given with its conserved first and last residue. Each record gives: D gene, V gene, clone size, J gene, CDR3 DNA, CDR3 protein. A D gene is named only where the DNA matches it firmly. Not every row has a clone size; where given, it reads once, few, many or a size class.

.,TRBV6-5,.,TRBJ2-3,TGTGCCAGCGGAAAGACAGCTAACACAGATACGCAGTATTTT,CASGKTANTDTQYF
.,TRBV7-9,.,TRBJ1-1,TGTGCCAGCAGCCAGGACAGTTTCACTGAAGCTTTCTTT,CASSQDSFTEAFF
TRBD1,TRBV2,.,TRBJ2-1,TGTGCCAGCAGGGACAGGGGAAACCGGAATGAGCAGTTCTTC,CASRDRGNRNEQFF
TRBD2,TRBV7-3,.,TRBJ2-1,TGTGCCAGCAGCTCACCCTCAAGAAGCGGGAGATACAATGAGCAGTTCTTC,CASSSPSRSGRYNEQFF
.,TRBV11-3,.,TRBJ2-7,TGTGCCAGCAGCTTAGGTGCGCTCAGGGGAGACGAGCAGTACTTC,CASSLGALRGDEQYF
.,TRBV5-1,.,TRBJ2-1,TGCGCCAGCAGCTTATGGGGGCCTGACAATGAGCAGTTCTTC,CASSLWGPDNEQFF
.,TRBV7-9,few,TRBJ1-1,TGTGCCAGCAGCTCCTACCTCGAGGCAGGGATTTTAAAAGCTTTCTTT,CASSSYLEAGILKAFF
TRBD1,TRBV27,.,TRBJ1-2,TGTGCCAGCAGTCCCAACAGGGGCTCCTATGGCTACACCTTC,CASSPNRGSYGYTF
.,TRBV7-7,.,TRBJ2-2,TGTGCCAGCAGAACAGGATACACCGGGGAGCTGTTTTTT,CASRTGYTGELFF
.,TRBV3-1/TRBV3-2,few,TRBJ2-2,TGTGCCAGCGGCATCCACACCGGGGAGCTGTTTTTT,CASGIHTGELFF
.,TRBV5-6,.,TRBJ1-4,TGTGCCAGCAGCCGAACAGGAGTGGGAGAAAAACTGTTTTTT,CASSRTGVGEKLFF
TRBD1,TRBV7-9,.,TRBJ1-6,TGTGCCAGCAGCTTATTGGGACAGCTTAATTCACCCCTCCACTTT,CASSLLGQLNSPLHF